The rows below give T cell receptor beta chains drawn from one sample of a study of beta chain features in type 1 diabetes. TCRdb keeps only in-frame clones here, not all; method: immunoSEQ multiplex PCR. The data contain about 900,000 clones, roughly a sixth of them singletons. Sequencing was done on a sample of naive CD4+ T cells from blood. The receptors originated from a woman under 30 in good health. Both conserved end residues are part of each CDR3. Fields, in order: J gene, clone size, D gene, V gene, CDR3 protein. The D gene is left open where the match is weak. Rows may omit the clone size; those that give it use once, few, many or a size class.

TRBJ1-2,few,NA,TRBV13,CASSLRRHLDGYTF
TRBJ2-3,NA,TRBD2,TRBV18,CASSPPQPSGREADTQYF
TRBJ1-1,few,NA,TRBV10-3,CAISGDTEAFF
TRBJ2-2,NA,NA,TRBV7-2,CASSLFLWGNTGELFF
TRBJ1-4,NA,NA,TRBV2,CASNVDRGEKLFF
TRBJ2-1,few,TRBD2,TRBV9,CASSVGAMGGLYNEQFF
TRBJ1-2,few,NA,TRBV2,CAGNALTGYGYTF
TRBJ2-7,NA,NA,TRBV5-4,CASSFSSYEQYF
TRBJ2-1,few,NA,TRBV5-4,CASSLVTYSYNEQFF
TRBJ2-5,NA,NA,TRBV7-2,CASSFGPQETQYF
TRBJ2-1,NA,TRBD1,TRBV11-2,CASSSTTGSSYNEQFF
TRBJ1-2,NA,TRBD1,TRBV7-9,CASSFNRGRFGYGYTF
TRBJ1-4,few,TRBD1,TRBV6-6,CASSYRGTAREKLFF
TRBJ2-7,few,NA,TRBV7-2,CASSLSGDGYEQYF
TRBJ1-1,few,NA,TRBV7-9,CASSFSGKAEAFF
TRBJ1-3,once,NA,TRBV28,CASIWAGRGGNTIYF
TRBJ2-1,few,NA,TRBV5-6,CASSLFRGSIYNEQFF
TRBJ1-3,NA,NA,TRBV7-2,CASSETALNSGNTIYF
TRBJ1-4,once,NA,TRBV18,CASSPYANEKLFF
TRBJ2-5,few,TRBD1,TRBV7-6,CASSPQTGQTETQYF
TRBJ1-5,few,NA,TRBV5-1,CASSPTRLSGNQPQHF
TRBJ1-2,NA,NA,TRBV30,CAWSAVKPPGIQVGYGYTF
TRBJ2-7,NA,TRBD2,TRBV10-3,CAISHPGLAGIEQYF
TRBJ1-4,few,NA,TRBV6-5,CASSSTTNEKLFF
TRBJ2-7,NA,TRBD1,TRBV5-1,CASSLVSGGLDEQYF
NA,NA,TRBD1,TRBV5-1,CASSGRTGEDEQYF
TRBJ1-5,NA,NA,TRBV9,CASSEAGTEPQHF
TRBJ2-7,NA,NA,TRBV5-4,CASSHGGGLYEQYF
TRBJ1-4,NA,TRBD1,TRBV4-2,CASSRSGQGNEKLFF